The present entry profiles one T cell receptor beta chain with its context. Its antigen is not identified. TCRdb independently ran MiXCR on the RT-PCR reads; one entry per CDR3 protein. Of fewer than 800,000 distinct CDR3 sequences in the sample, approximately 14% were seen once. This sample was included in a study of response to subunit inactivated influenza vaccine. Study-wide results and caveats: Authors suggested each seasonal flu vaccination may recruit only limited numbers of new T cells.

The V gene's germline CDR1 is SGHRS and CDR2 YFSETQ. The CDR3 is made up of 15 amino acids. J lost 5 bases, V lost 4 bases, and 6 bases had no gene match. The receptor was isolated from a man aged 45-65 years who received an inactivated influenza vaccine. V and J are TRBV5-1 and TRBJ2-5; 12 bases are a match to TRBD2. This material consisted of PBMCs from blood, taken roughly 12 days after vaccination. CDR3 coding DNA: TGCGCCAGCAGCCCGTCTAGCGGGAGGGGTGAGACCCAGTACTTC. Its translation is CASSPSSGRGETQYF.